Given below is one T cell receptor (beta chain) in context. Its antigen is undetermined. Deep was the level at which the assay was run. The repertoire was sequenced with immunoSEQ multiplex PCR; TCRdb's copy has only in-frame clones and lacks some. The sample yields roughly 2.4 million clones, approximately 95% seen once. Each of the donors was a healthy adult who was HIV-negative and had not had a recent acute infection or vaccination. Trimming took off 6 bases at V and 0 bases at J, with 7 bases between the two ends. The CDR3 extends over 12 amino acids. This record belongs to a study of shared clonotypes between healthy human individuals. General study results and limits: Researchers sampled only blood; tissue repertoires likely differ. Generation of non-shared clonotypes was less probable than generation of clonotypes shared by all four donors.

The chain carries TRBV5-3 and TRBJ2-7; the D is unclear. TRBV5-3 counts as an open reading frame of uncertain function. Source material: naive CD4+ T cells sorted from blood. Described subset: CD45RA+ positively selected. The sequence derives from a man between 18 and 35 years old in good health. The CDR3 DNA sequence: TGTGCCAGAACCTTTAGCTCCTACGAGCAGTACTTC. This translates into CARTFSSYEQYF.